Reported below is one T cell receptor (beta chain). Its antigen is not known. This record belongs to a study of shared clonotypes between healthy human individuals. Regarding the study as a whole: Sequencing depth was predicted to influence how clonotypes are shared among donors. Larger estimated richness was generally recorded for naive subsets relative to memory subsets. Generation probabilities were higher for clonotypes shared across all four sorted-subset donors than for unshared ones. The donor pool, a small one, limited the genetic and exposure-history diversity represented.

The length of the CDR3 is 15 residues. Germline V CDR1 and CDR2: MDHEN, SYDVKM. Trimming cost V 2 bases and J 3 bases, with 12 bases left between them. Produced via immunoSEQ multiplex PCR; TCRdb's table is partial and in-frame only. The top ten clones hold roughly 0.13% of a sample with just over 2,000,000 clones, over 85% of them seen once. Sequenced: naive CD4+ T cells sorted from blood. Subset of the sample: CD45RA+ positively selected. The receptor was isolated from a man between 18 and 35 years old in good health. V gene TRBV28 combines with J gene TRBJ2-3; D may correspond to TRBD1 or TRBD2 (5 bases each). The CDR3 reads CASSLRKGPTDTQYF. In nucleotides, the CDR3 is TGTGCCAGCAGTTTAAGGAAGGGACCGACAGATACGCAGTATTTT.